What follows are 24 T cell receptor beta chains derived from one specimen sequenced in a study of blood T cell repertoires in COVID-19. Clones were sequenced by immunoSEQ multiplex PCR, and TCRdb holds only the in-frame ones, with some missing. There are around 110,000 clones in the sample; approximately 84% occur only once, and roughly 7.1% lies in the top ten. Material for sequencing was peripheral blood. The receptors come from a man in his 70s with active or convalescent COVID-19.

The genes are TRBV30 and TRBJ2-7, with D tentatively TRBD2 (6 bases). The germline V and J ends were trimmed by 3 bases and 4 bases, with 10 bases remaining between them. This CDR3 spans 12 amino acids. From germline, CDR1 is GTSNPN and CDR2 SVGIG (reference sequence). The CDR3 region is CAWSVGGYEQYF. In nucleotides, the CDR3 is TGTGCCTGGAGCGTGGGGGGTTACGAGCAGTACTTC.

V is TRBV9 and J is TRBJ2-1; D is possibly TRBD1 (6 bases). This CDR3 contains 15 residues. The V end lost 5 bases, the J end lost 9 bases, and 21 bases lay between the germline ends. The germline gives CDR1 SGDLS, CDR2 YYNGEE. CDR3 amino acids: CASSLGDNKVPEQFF. In DNA, the CDR3 is TGTGCCAGCAGTTTAGGGGACAATAAGGTGCCTGAGCAGTTCTTC.

The chain employs TRBV5-6 and TRBJ2-2, with 10 bases matching TRBD2. Germline trimming cut 1 base from V and 5 bases from J; bases unmatched to any gene: 5. The CDR3 is 16 amino acids. Germline V gene lookup returns CDR1 SGHDT and CDR2 YYEEEE. The CDR3 loop is CASSLNGLAVTGELFF. Written as DNA, the CDR3 is TGTGCCAGCAGCTTGAATGGACTAGCGGTAACCGGGGAGCTGTTTTTT.

This clone came up once. The J gene is TRBJ1-4, the V gene TRBV5-1; TRBD1 matches 8 bases. The V gene end was trimmed by 5 bases and the J gene end by 8 bases; junction bases not matched to a gene: 11. Germline CDR1 and CDR2: SGHRS and YFSETQ. CDR3 size: 15 residues. This CDR3 reads CASSQDRQGNEKLFF. The CDR3 DNA sequence: TGCGCCAGCAGTCAAGACAGACAGGGGAACGAAAAACTGTTTTTT.

The chain links TRBV4-1 to TRBJ1-5, with D tentatively TRBD1 (6 bases). The germline CDR1 and CDR2 sequences are MGHRA and YSYEKL. V lost 0 bases and J lost 5, with 11 bases in between. This CDR3 contains 15 residues. As DNA, the CDR3 is TGCGCCAGCAGCCAAGATGGTGGGGGCGATCAGCCCCAGCATTTT. Protein product: CASSQDGGGDQPQHF.

The chain joins TRBV19 to TRBJ1-2; D gene uncertain. This CDR3 spans 16 amino acids. Germline loops: CDR1 LNHDA, CDR2 SQIVND (reference sequence). V was cut by 5 bases and J by 5 bases, with 21 bases left in between. CDR3 DNA sequence: TGTGCCAGTAGTCGAAGAACCCCAGGAATCCATTATGGCTACACCTTC. It encodes CASSRRTPGIHYGYTF.

V and J are TRBV7-9 and TRBJ2-4, with D perhaps matching TRBD1 (7 bases). V was pared by 1 base and J by 4 bases, with 17 bases between. Germline values: CDR1 SEHNR, CDR2 FQNEAQ (reference sequence). This CDR3 spans 17 amino acids. CDR3 residues: CASSLDVLAGGKNIQYF. As DNA, the CDR3 is TGTGCCAGCAGCTTAGATGTCCTTGCAGGGGGGAAAAACATTCAGTACTTC.

Details on this clone: This sample includes further DNA sequences coding for the same CDR3. The chain carries TRBV6-5 and TRBJ1-1; 7 bases fit TRBD1. CDR1 is MNHEY, CDR2 SVGAGI, per germline. The CDR3 has 15 residues. V shed 2 bases and J 1 base; nucleotides not matched to a gene: 4. In nucleotides, the CDR3 is TGTGCCAGCAGTTACGGTAGGACAGGGAACACTGAAGCTTTCTTT. It specifies CASSYGRTGNTEAFF.

The chain couples TRBV11-3 to TRBJ2-2; 7 positions match TRBD1. Per the germline V gene, CDR1 is SGHNT and CDR2 is YENEEA. This CDR3 contains 15 residues. J lost 1 base, V lost 2 bases, and 1 base had no gene match. CDR3 coding DNA: TGTGCCAGCAGCTTATGGGACAGGAACACCGGGGAGCTGTTTTTT. Protein product: CASSLWDRNTGELFF.

The genes are TRBV10-3 and TRBJ2-7; 7 bases match TRBD1. The CDR3 is made up of 12 amino acids. The germline gives CDR1 ENHRY, CDR2 SYGVKD. V lost 10 bases to trimming and J lost 1 base; unmatched junction nucleotides: 4. The CDR3 spells CASTGVSYEQYF. The CDR3 nucleotides read TGTGCCAGCACAGGGGTTTCCTACGAGCAGTACTTC.

The chain joins TRBV2 to TRBJ2-1, with TRBD2 matching over 15 bases. CDR3 length: 15 residues. Germline lookup yields CDR1 SNHLY and CDR2 FYNNEI. Trimming removed 4 bases from V and 6 bases from J; junction bases left unmatched: 1. The CDR3 sequence: CASSGGLAGGNEQFF. The CDR3 DNA sequence: TGTGCCAGCAGTGGGGGACTAGCGGGAGGCAATGAGCAGTTCTTC.

The chain has TRBV11-1 and TRBJ2-5; 11 bases are shared with TRBD2. The CDR3 is 16 amino acids. CDR1 and CDR2 from the germline V gene are SGHAT and FQDESV (reference sequence). With 8 bases clipped from V and 1 base from J, the junction kept 9 bases outside the gene matches. CDR3 sequence (DNA): TGTGCCAGCCGGCCTGGGACTAGCGGAACCCAAGAGACCCAGTACTTC. It encodes CASRPGTSGTQETQYF.

The gene calls are TRBV9 and TRBJ2-3; the D is unclear. Per the germline V gene, CDR1 is SGDLS and CDR2 is YYNGEE. Between the trimmed V and J ends, which lost 0 bases and 1 base, there was a span of 6 bases. CDR3 length: 14 residues. The CDR3 nucleotides read TGTGCCAGCAGCGTAGGAGCGCGCACAGATACGCAGTATTTT. It is translated as CASSVGARTDTQYF.

A single count supports this clone. The J gene is TRBJ2-1, the V gene TRBV3-1 (or the pseudogene TRBV3-2); 11 nucleotides agree with TRBD2. The CDR3 loop spans 15 amino acids. After removal of 4 bases from V and 8 bases from J, the junction contained 7 bases not matched to a gene. Germline V gives CDR1 LGHDT, CDR2 YNNKEL (reference sequence). The CDR3 bases are TGTGCCAGCAGCCGTTTAGCGGGAGGGCCCCATGAGCAGTTCTTC. Protein: CASSRLAGGPHEQFF.

This clone has only a few counts. The chain joins TRBV6-5 to TRBJ1-1; 11 bases fit TRBD1. The CDR3 is made up of 16 amino acids. J was trimmed by 5 bases and V by 2 bases; bases with no gene match: 7. Germline CDR1 MNHEY, CDR2 SVGAGI. The DNA of the CDR3 is TGTGCCAGCAGTTACGGACAGGGGGCTTGGAGGACTGAAGCTTTCTTT. The encoded protein is CASSYGQGAWRTEAFF.

This chain links TRBV7-2 with TRBJ2-7; the D gene is possibly TRBD1 (6 bases). CDR1 and CDR2 from the germline V gene are SGHTA and FQGNSA. Trimming pared 6 bases from V and 5 bases from J, leaving 14 bases between. The CDR3 consists of 13 residues. CDR3 amino acids: CASRKTGTHEQYF. The CDR3, as DNA: TGTGCCAGCAGGAAAACAGGGACCCACGAGCAGTACTTC.

The chain uses TRBV11-3 and TRBJ2-2, with D tentatively TRBD1 (5 bases). V lost 0 bases and J lost 10, with 12 bases in between. Germline loops: CDR1 SGHNT, CDR2 YENEEA. The CDR3 extends over 14 amino acids. CDR3 protein: CASSLDRVEEELFF. Here the CDR3 DNA reads TGTGCCAGCAGCTTAGACAGGGTTGAGGAGGAGCTGTTTTTT.

The chain links TRBV11-3 to TRBJ1-6; TRBD1 agrees at 8 bases. The CDR3 sequence is 14 residues long. The germline V gene encodes CDR1 SGHNT and CDR2 YENEEA. V shed 3 bases and J 10 bases; nucleotides not matched to a gene: 5. CDR3 protein: CASSFRQGSSPLHF. Written as DNA, the CDR3 is TGTGCCAGCAGCTTTAGACAGGGGAGCTCACCCCTCCACTTT.

The chain employs TRBV4-1 and TRBJ2-7; 7 bases are a match to TRBD1. CDR3 length equals 14 residues. The V gene end was trimmed by 0 bases and the J gene end by 2 bases; junction bases not matched to a gene: 1. CDR1 MGHRA and CDR2 YSYEKL come from the germline V gene. The CDR3 here is CASSQETGPYEQYF. CDR3 coding DNA: TGCGCCAGCAGCCAAGAGACAGGGCCCTACGAGCAGTACTTC.

This chain joins TRBV7-9 and TRBJ1-1; no clear D. This CDR3 contains 13 residues. V was trimmed by 4 bases and J by 3 bases, leaving 9 bases between them. The germline gives CDR1 SEHNR, CDR2 FQNEAQ (reference sequence). CDR3 sequence: CASSSPIDTEAFF. In DNA form, the CDR3 reads TGTGCCAGCAGCTCCCCCATTGACACTGAAGCTTTCTTT.

This clone turned up a few times. The chain joins TRBV30 to TRBJ2-2; possibly TRBD2 for D (5 bases). V dropped 5 bases and J dropped 2 bases, with 6 bases sitting between them. Germline V gives CDR1 GTSNPN, CDR2 SVGIG (reference sequence). This CDR3 has 12 amino acids. The CDR3 loop reads CAWGRNTGELFF. Written as DNA, the CDR3 is TGTGCCTGGGGGAGAAACACCGGGGAGCTGTTTTTT.

The chain couples TRBV19 to TRBJ1-1; 8 bases line up with TRBD1. Germline CDR1 and CDR2: LNHDA and SQIVND (reference sequence). The CDR3 is 15 amino acids. V gave up 1 base and J gave up 6 bases; unmatched junction bases: 7. The CDR3 protein is CASSIGWQGASEAFF. CDR3 nucleotides: TGTGCCAGTAGTATAGGGTGGCAGGGGGCGTCTGAAGCTTTCTTT.

This chain uses TRBV5-5 with TRBJ2-5; 8 nucleotides match TRBD2. There are 18 residues in the CDR3. The junction had 13 bases not matched to a gene; V was cut back by 0 bases and J by 3 bases. Germline V gives CDR1 SGHKS, CDR2 YYEKEE (reference sequence). The CDR3 sequence: CASSLENLAGGGKETQYF. DNA of the CDR3: TGTGCCAGCAGCTTGGAGAATCTGGCGGGGGGCGGAAAAGAGACCCAGTACTTC.

This clone has only one observation. The rearrangement links TRBV18 to TRBJ1-2; 9 bases are shared with TRBD1. Germline CDR1 reads KGHSH; CDR2 reads LQKENI. J was trimmed by 8 bases and V by 0 bases; bases with no gene match: 13. This CDR3 is 17 amino acids long. The CDR3: CASSPPAQRTGDGGYTF. In nucleotides, the CDR3 is TGTGCCAGCTCACCACCGGCCCAAAGGACAGGGGATGGAGGCTACACCTTC.